What follows describes a single T cell receptor (beta chain). Its antigen is not known. The sample belongs to a study of T cell responses to AZD1222 COVID-19 vaccine. Germline CDR1 reads MNHEY; CDR2 reads SVGAGI. The trim removed 10 bases at V and 3 bases at J, leaving 14 bases unmatched. This CDR3 has 15 residues. Method: immunoSEQ multiplex PCR; TCRdb's copy keeps in-frame clones and lacks some. This table has over 120,000 clones, 85% to 95% appearing once. Study-wide results and caveats: Repertoire sampling happened only post peak T cell response. The breadth and depth of Spike-specific TCRs increased once two AZD1222 doses had been given.

The sequenced sample was peripheral blood, obtained after recovery from COVID-19. This chain connects TRBV6-5 to TRBJ2-7, with TRBD1 matching over 8 bases. This TCR came from an adult who had recovered from COVID-19. The CDR3: CATTSLAQGDYEQYF. Written as DNA, the CDR3 is TGTGCCACCACTAGCTTGGCACAGGGGGACTACGAGCAGTACTTC.